These 27 T cell receptor beta chains came from one sample sequenced in a study of blood T cell repertoires in COVID-19. Produced via immunoSEQ multiplex PCR; TCRdb's table is partial and in-frame only. The data show 250,000 to 300,000 clones, 80% to 85% seen once. Sequenced input: PBMCs or T cells enriched from blood (not recorded which). The source is a man aged 40-55 years who had been exposed to COVID-19.

This clone was recorded a few times. The V gene is TRBV5-1, the J gene TRBJ1-4; D might be TRBD1 (5 bases). In germline, CDR1 is SGHRS, CDR2 YFSETQ. V was pared by 5 bases and J by 7 bases, with 15 bases between. The CDR3 runs to 14 residues. CDR3 coding DNA: TGCGCCAGCAGTATGCAGGGCGGAATTGAAAAACTGTTTTTT. It encodes CASSMQGGIEKLFF.

CDR3 amino acids: CSVGVTGSTDTQYF. CDR3 sequence (DNA): TGCAGCGTTGGGGTTACAGGGAGCACAGATACGCAGTATTTT. The V gene is TRBV29-1, the J gene TRBJ2-3, with D possibly TRBD1 on 6 matching bases. Trimming took off 4 bases at V and 0 bases at J, with 11 bases between the two ends. The CDR3 has 14 residues. In germline, CDR1 is SQVTM, CDR2 ANQGSEA.

The chain recombines TRBV7-8 with TRBJ2-2; 7 bases map to TRBD1. CDR1 and CDR2 from the germline V gene are SGHVS and FQNEAQ. Losses at the gene ends were 0 bases for V and 6 bases for J; bases not matched to a gene: 10. The CDR3 runs 17 residues. CDR3 region: CASSLAFKTGIAGELFF. DNA of the CDR3: TGTGCCAGCAGCTTAGCGTTTAAGACAGGGATAGCCGGGGAGCTGTTTTTT. Supplemented by reference TRBV7-8 and TRBJ2-2, the full variable domain reads GAGVSQSPRYKVAKRGQDVALRCDPISGHVSLFWYQQALGQGPEFLTYFQNEAQLDKSGLPSDRFFAERPEGSVSTLKIQRTQQEDSAVYLCASSLAFKTGIAGELFFGEGSRLTVL.

This clone was observed once. The rearrangement links TRBV18 to TRBJ2-1, with 8 bases fitting TRBD1. Germline lookup yields CDR1 KGHSH and CDR2 LQKENI. The J segment lost 9 bases and the V segment lost 4 bases, leaving 8 bases of the junction unmatched. The CDR3 contains 14 residues. CDR3 in DNA: TGTGCCAGCTCACAGGGACAGGTGAAGAGTGAGCAGTTCTTC. Its protein is CASSQGQVKSEQFF.

V is TRBV27 and J is TRBJ2-6; D may be TRBD2 (6 bases). Trimming removed 6 bases at V and 3 bases at J, with 12 bases between. The CDR3 has 15 residues. The germline CDR1 and CDR2 sequences are MNHEY and SMNVEV (reference sequence). The CDR3 protein is CASSLLAYGANVLTF. The CDR3 coding sequence is TGTGCCAGCAGCCTACTAGCTTATGGGGCCAACGTCCTGACTTTC.

V gene TRBV11-2 combines with J gene TRBJ2-2; D is unclear. Germline assignment: CDR1 SGHAT and CDR2 FQNNGV. V was clipped by 5 bases and J by 6 bases, with 13 bases between them. CDR3 length: 14 amino acids. The CDR3 DNA follows: TGTGCCAGCAGCCTACGTTCTCGGTCCGGGGAGCTGTTTTTT. Translated: CASSLRSRSGELFF. The full variable domain, rest sourced from reference TRBV11-2 and TRBJ2-2, is EAGVAQSPRYKIIEKRQSVAFWCNPISGHATLYWYQQILGQGPKLLIQFQNNGVVDDSQLPKDRFSAERLKGVDSTLKIQPAKLEDSAVYLCASSLRSRSGELFFGEGSRLTVL.

This rearrangement joins TRBV5-4 to TRBJ2-5; 7 nucleotides align to TRBD1. Germline loops: CDR1 SGHNT, CDR2 YYREEE (reference sequence). The CDR3 has 15 residues. V was clipped by 5 bases and J by 0 bases; unmatched bases: 7. The CDR3 sequence: CASRRGTANQETQYF. The CDR3 coding sequence is TGTGCCAGCAGACGAGGGACAGCTAACCAAGAGACCCAGTACTTC.

Details on this clone: A read error may account for a junction end that differs from germline. The chain couples TRBV7-7 to TRBJ1-3; D gene ambiguous. This CDR3 is 13 amino acids long. Germline CDR1 and CDR2: SSHAT and FNYEAQ (reference sequence). CDR3 coding DNA: TGTGCTAGCAGCTTAGGAGCTGGAAACACCATATATTTT. Residues: CASSLGAGNTIYF. The variable domain in full, with the rest retrieved from reference TRBV7-7 and TRBJ1-3, is GAGVSQSPRYKVTKRGQDVTLRCDPISSHATLYWYQQALGQGPEFLTYFNYEAQPDKSGLPSDRFSAERPEGSISTLTIQRTEQRDSAMYRCASSLGAGNTIYFGEGSWLTVV.

This rearrangement joins TRBV29-1 to TRBJ2-2, with 11 positions matching TRBD1. The V gene's germline CDR1 is SQVTM and CDR2 ANQGSEA. The J segment lost 6 bases and the V segment lost 3 bases, leaving 0 bases of the junction unmatched. The CDR3 runs 13 residues. The CDR3, as DNA: TGCAGCGTTGAGGGACAGGGGGCCGGGGAGCTGTTTTTT. Translated: CSVEGQGAGELFF.

The chain has TRBV30 and TRBJ2-7, with 8 bases that match TRBD2. With 4 bases clipped from V and 2 bases from J, the junction kept 7 bases outside the gene matches. Germline CDR1 reads GTSNPN; CDR2 reads SVGIG (reference sequence). The CDR3 extends over 14 amino acids. The CDR3 region is CAWMRGASPYEQYF. In DNA form, the CDR3 reads TGTGCCTGGATGCGGGGGGCCAGTCCCTACGAGCAGTACTTC.

The chain carries TRBV5-6 and TRBJ2-2; 9 bases match TRBD2. J gave up 3 bases and V 7 bases, and 10 bases lay outside the gene matches. Germline CDR1 reads SGHDT; CDR2 reads YYEEEE. This CDR3 spans 16 amino acids. DNA for the CDR3: TGTGCCAGCTACCCCGCGGGGGGGCGCTACACCGGGGAGCTGTTTTTT. This gives the protein CASYPAGGRYTGELFF.

V gene TRBV12-3 or TRBV12-4 combines with J gene TRBJ1-3; D not resolved. The V end lost 6 bases, the J end lost 4 bases, and 7 bases lay between the germline ends. This CDR3 spans 12 amino acids. The CDR3, as DNA: TGTGCCAGCAGGCTCAGGGGAAACACCATATATTTT. As protein: CASRLRGNTIYF.

The rearrangement uses TRBV30 and TRBJ2-1; a possible D gene is TRBD1 (6 bases). V was cut by 1 base and J by 6 bases, with 7 bases left in between. Germline lookup yields CDR1 GTSNPN and CDR2 SVGIG (reference sequence). The CDR3 runs 12 residues. The CDR3 DNA reads TGTGCCTGGAGTGGCAGGGGCAATGAGCAGTTCTTC. Residues: CAWSGRGNEQFF.

The J gene is TRBJ1-2, the V gene TRBV6-4; no reliable D call. V was trimmed by 8 bases and J by 5 bases, leaving 21 bases between them. Germline-derived CDR1 and CDR2 are MRHNA and SNTAGT. CDR3 length: 15 amino acids. The CDR3 sequence: CASRVADGSGYGYTF. The CDR3 coding sequence is TGTGCCAGCCGCGTGGCGGACGGAAGCGGTTATGGCTACACCTTC.

This chain uses TRBV4-1 with TRBJ2-7, with 8 bases matching TRBD2. The CDR3 runs 14 residues. V shed 4 bases, J shed 10 bases, and the junction held 12 bases outside the gene matches. The germline V gene encodes CDR1 MGHRA and CDR2 YSYEKL. The DNA for the CDR3 is TGCGCCAGCAGCCTCGCCCTGGAGGGGACTAGTCAGTACTTC. Amino acid sequence: CASSLALEGTSQYF.

The chain uses TRBV19 and TRBJ1-6; D may be TRBD1 (6 bases). In germline, CDR1 is LNHDA, CDR2 SQIVND (reference sequence). With 7 bases removed from V and 6 bases from J, the gap between germline ends came to 13 bases. The CDR3 length is 14 residues. For the CDR3, the DNA is TGTGCCAGTACACCGGGACACCCTAATTCACCCCTCCACTTT. This translates into CASTPGHPNSPLHF. The full variable domain, rest sourced from reference TRBV19 and TRBJ1-6, is DGGITQSPKYLFRKEGQNVTLSCEQNLNHDAMYWYRQDPGQGLRLIYYSQIVNDFQKGDIAEGYSVSREKKESFPLTVTSAQKNPTAFYLCASTPGHPNSPLHFGNGTRLTVT.

The table lists this clone with a few counts. The chain carries TRBV4-1 and TRBJ2-3; D not resolved. CDR1 is MGHRA and CDR2 is YSYEKL in the germline V gene. V was clipped by 3 bases and J by 0 bases, with 16 bases between them. The CDR3 contains 17 residues. The CDR3 coding sequence is TGCGCCAGCAGCCATCCTTCCAAGGCGACAAGCACAGATACGCAGTATTTT. Its protein is CASSHPSKATSTDTQYF.

The V gene is TRBV27, the J gene TRBJ2-3; D is unclear. The V gene lost 8 bases and the J gene lost 2 bases, with 11 bases spanning the gap. The CDR3 covers 13 residues. Per germline, CDR1 MNHEY and CDR2 SMNVEV (reference sequence). The CDR3 spells CASWAEHTDTQYF. The DNA for the CDR3 is TGTGCCAGCTGGGCCGAACACACAGATACGCAGTATTTT.

The chain combines TRBV5-1 with TRBJ2-3; D may be TRBD1 (5 bases). Trimming removed 4 bases from V and 0 bases from J, with 6 bases in between. Germline loops: CDR1 SGHRS, CDR2 YFSETQ. This CDR3 contains 13 residues. DNA for the CDR3: TGCGCCAGCAGCGACAGTAGCACAGATACGCAGTATTTT. Protein product: CASSDSSTDTQYF.

V and J are TRBV27 and TRBJ2-7; 8 bases are a match to TRBD1. The CDR3 runs 16 residues. The V gene end was trimmed by 6 bases and the J gene end by 7 bases; junction bases not matched to a gene: 17. Germline V gene lookup returns CDR1 MNHEY and CDR2 SMNVEV (reference sequence). In nucleotides, the CDR3 is TGTGCCAGCAGCCTGTTGAGAGGACAGGGATCAGGAGAGCAGTACTTC. Amino acids: CASSLLRGQGSGEQYF.

The chain recombines TRBV7-8 with TRBJ1-6, with a weak D call TRBD1 (5 bases). Germline CDR1 SGHVS, CDR2 FQNEAQ. Between the trimmed V and J ends, which lost 8 bases and 7 bases, there was a span of 15 bases. This CDR3 contains 14 residues. CDR3 DNA: TGTGCCAGCGATGCGGGGGTTGGAAATTCACCCCTCCACTTT. Protein product: CASDAGVGNSPLHF. Full variable domain (missing parts from reference TRBV7-8 and TRBJ1-6): GAGVSQSPRYKVAKRGQDVALRCDPISGHVSLFWYQQALGQGPEFLTYFQNEAQLDKSGLPSDRFFAERPEGSVSTLKIQRTQQEDSAVYLCASDAGVGNSPLHFGNGTRLTVT.

The chain joins TRBV14 to TRBJ2-7; D perhaps matches TRBD2 (6 bases). Germline V CDR1 and CDR2: SGHDN, FVKESK. This CDR3 comprises 12 residues. Trimming took off 0 bases at V and 9 bases at J, with 9 bases between the two ends. The CDR3 reads CASSQERGVQYF. The CDR3 DNA reads TGTGCCAGCAGCCAAGAACGCGGGGTGCAGTACTTC.

V gene TRBV7-9 combines with J gene TRBJ1-1; D is unclear. Between the trimmed V and J ends, which lost 0 bases and 0 bases, there was a span of 8 bases. The CDR3 is made up of 15 amino acids. Germline values: CDR1 SEHNR, CDR2 FQNEAQ (reference sequence). CDR3 coding DNA: TGTGCCAGCAGCTTAGCGGGAGGTTTGAACACTGAAGCTTTCTTT. It yields the protein CASSLAGGLNTEAFF.

The rearrangement links TRBV5-6 to TRBJ2-5; 7 bases line up with TRBD1. Germline CDR1 is SGHDT and CDR2 is YYEEEE. The CDR3 sequence is 14 residues long. V lost 5 bases and J lost 4; bases outside the gene matches: 8. CDR3: CASSRTGVVETQYF. The CDR3 DNA sequence: TGTGCCAGCAGTCGCACAGGGGTGGTAGAGACCCAGTACTTC.

The V and J genes are TRBV5-6 and TRBJ2-7, with D possibly TRBD2 on 5 matching bases. Deletions cut 1 base from V and 5 bases from J, with 10 bases between. The V gene's germline CDR1 is SGHDT and CDR2 YYEEEE. This CDR3 is built from 13 residues. CDR3 amino acids: CASSLWERDEQYF. CDR3 DNA sequence: TGTGCCAGCAGCTTGTGGGAGCGAGACGAGCAGTACTTC.

J is TRBJ2-1 and V is TRBV18; a weak D match, TRBD2 (6 bases). Trimming shortened V by 4 bases and J by 6 bases, and 19 bases separated the two germline ends. In germline, CDR1 is KGHSH, CDR2 LQKENI. CDR3 length: 16 residues. CDR3 coding DNA: TGTGCCAGCTCACTACGCGGGATTCTTGCCCGCAATGAGCAGTTCTTC. This codes for CASSLRGILARNEQFF.

The V and J genes are TRBV7-8 and TRBJ2-7; the match to TRBD2 covers 7 bases. The germline CDR1 and CDR2 sequences are SGHVS and FQNEAQ. CDR3 length: 16 amino acids. The V segment lost 1 base and the J segment 6 bases; nucleotides outside the gene matches: 12. CDR3 loop: CASSLGGGQVIPEQYF. CDR3 DNA: TGTGCCAGCAGCTTAGGGGGAGGGCAGGTTATTCCCGAGCAGTACTTC.